This T cell receptor beta chain came from a study of T cells in Graves' hyperthyroidism and ophthalmopathy. TCR beta CDR3 regions were amplified from RNA transcripts. A set of HTBI primers served as the primers for a first-round RT-PCR of the TCR CDR3. TCRdb reanalysed the multiplex PCR reads using MiXCR and keeps one entry per CDR3 protein. The table records over 450,000 distinct CDR3 sequences, 14% of them present only once. V lost 4 bases, J lost 6 bases, and 15 bases lay in between. CDR3 length: 14 residues. Germline V gene sequence: CDR1 LGHDT, CDR2 YNNKEL (reference sequence). In its sample, this clonotype was seen many times.

The TCR originated in a woman aged 18-35 years with Graves' hyperthyroidism. The rearrangement joins TRBV3-1 to TRBJ1-1; D is uncertain. The sample comprised blood. CDR3 sequence reads: CASSLLDRQAEAFF. As DNA, the CDR3 is TGTGCCAGCAGCCTGCTAGACCGGCAAGCTGAAGCTTTCTTT.